The 5 T cell receptor beta chains reported below all come from one sample, sequenced in a study of T cells in Graves' hyperthyroidism and ophthalmopathy. TCR beta CDR3 region amplification was performed from RNA transcripts. With the HTBI primer set, the TCR CDR3 went through a first round of RT-PCR. TCRdb redid the calling of the multiplex PCR reads with MiXCR, one entry per CDR3 protein. The top ten clones hold less than 55% of a sample with approximately 570,000 distinct CDR3 sequences, approximately 20% of them seen once. The sequencing sample was made of blood. Receptors originate from a man between 35 and 55 years old with Graves' ophthalmopathy.

A remark on this clonotype: Sequence at one end of the junction differs from germline and may be a read error. V usage is TRBV7-3 and J usage is TRBJ2-3; D uncertain. CDR1 is SGHTA, CDR2 FQGTGA, per germline. The CDR3 loop spans 14 amino acids. The CDR3 reads CVSSLGQNTDTQYF. CDR3 sequence (DNA): TGCGTCAGCAGCTTAGGGCAGAACACAGATACGCAGTATTTT.

In this sample, this clonotype turned up many times. The genes are TRBV28 and TRBJ2-1; D is possibly TRBD2 (5 bases). Germline V gene sequence: CDR1 MDHEN, CDR2 SYDVKM. This CDR3 is built from 13 residues. Trimming took off 7 bases at V and 6 bases at J, with 13 bases between the two ends. CDR3 region: CASIATPRNEQFF. For the CDR3, the DNA is TGTGCCAGCATAGCGACCCCTCGCAATGAGCAGTTCTTC.

This clonotype appeared many times. This chain connects TRBV2 to TRBJ2-7; D is possibly TRBD1 or TRBD2 (5 bases each). The CDR3 runs 14 residues. Germline V CDR1 and CDR2: SNHLY, FYNNEI. Trimming took 8 bases from V and 9 from J, leaving 23 bases between them. The CDR3 nucleotides are TGTGCCAGCCGCAGACCGAGCACGGGACGGCGGCAGTACTTC. Encoded protein: CASRRPSTGRRQYF. The complete variable domain, with remaining parts taken from reference TRBV2 and TRBJ2-7, reads EPEVTQTPSHQVTQMGQEVILRCVPISNHLYFYWYRQILGQKVEFLVSFYNNEISEKSEIFDDQFSVERPDGSNFTLKIRSTKLEDSAMYFCASRRPSTGRRQYFGPGTRLTVT.

This clonotype was observed a handful of times. The chain carries TRBV3-1 and TRBJ2-5; 8 bases map to TRBD2. The CDR3 contains 15 residues. V lost 4 bases to trimming and J lost 3 bases; unmatched junction nucleotides: 7. Germline V lookup: CDR1 LGHDT, CDR2 YNNKEL (reference sequence). CDR3 protein: CASSPREGLEETQYF. The CDR3 coding sequence is TGTGCCAGCAGCCCTCGGGAGGGGCTGGAAGAGACCCAGTACTTC.

This clonotype was counted at least ten times. The chain recombines TRBV6-2 or TRBV6-3 with TRBJ2-7, with D maybe TRBD2 (6 bases). The CDR3 extends over 14 amino acids. Per the germline V gene, CDR1 is MNHEY and CDR2 is SVGEGT. Trimming left V 6 bases short and J 4 bases short, with 16 bases between. The CDR3 coding sequence is TGTGCCAGCAGCTCCACTCAGGGACTTTACGAGCAGTACTTC. Translation gives CASSSTQGLYEQYF.